This TCR beta chain was observed in a study of shared clonotypes between healthy human individuals. Germline assignment: CDR1 SGHDN and CDR2 FVKESK. The germline V and J ends were trimmed by 4 bases and 5 bases, with 8 bases remaining between them. The CDR3 consists of 13 residues. As regards this clone: What it recognizes is unknown.

Terminally differentiated effector memory CD45RA+ cells were left out of the naive CD8 fraction, which was CD45RO-negative and positively selected for CCR7. Whole-study results and caveats: When compared with the clonotypes that were shared by all four sorted-subset donors, the non-shared clonotypes turned out to have lower generation probabilities. Generally, naive subsets came out with larger estimated richness than memory subsets.

Every immunoSEQ plate was one replicate of a subset's evenly spread DNA. Around 32,000 T cell genomes, or about 200 ng DNA, went into the sorted-subset replicate PCRs. The protocol was immunoSEQ multiplex PCR, while the TCRdb copy is restricted to in-frame clones and leaves out a portion. The profile covers about 2,200,000 clones, with roughly 91% appearing a single time and under 2% taken by the ten largest. Specimen: naive CD8+ T cells from PBMCs. The chain combines TRBV14 with TRBJ1-4; D ambiguous. This receptor was obtained from a man younger than 35 in good health. Some clones in this sample may be carry-over from other donors' samples. CDR3 bases: TGTGCCAGCAGCCTCCTGAGGAATGAAAAACTGTTTTTT. Its protein is CASSLLRNEKLFF.